Each of the 8 T cell receptor beta chains below was sequenced from the same sample in a study of regulatory T cells in long-lasting Graves disease (TCRdb year 2021). Library preparation used multiplex PCR. Sequencer: Illumina HiSeq 4000. iRepertoire HTBI primers and Arm-PCR amplification of CDR3 regions were used to construct TCR beta libraries. TCRdb reprocessing: public reads trimmed at Q25 with fastp, clones called with MiXCR, in-frame beta chains kept. One record per CDR3 amino acid sequence lists the most common genes and DNA. For this sample there are roughly 500,000 distinct CDR3 sequences; 20% to 25% appear just once. Around 13% of the sample is in the top ten clones. The time point label of this sample denotes: persistent/refractory GD, antithyroid drugs over 5 years with positive TRAb. For both TCR sequencing and RNA sequencing, RNA was extracted from PBMCs using TRIzol. Sequenced material: peripheral blood mononuclear cells (PBMCs), taken when the disease was refractory, from a patient treated with antithyroid drugs. The receptors were gathered from a female donor with Graves disease.

The chain employs TRBV19 and TRBJ2-5; TRBD1 aligns across 11 bases. The CDR3 covers 17 residues. Per germline, CDR1 LNHDA and CDR2 SQIVND (reference sequence). Trimming removed 6 bases from V and 3 bases from J; junction bases left unmatched: 12. DNA for the CDR3: TGTGCCAGTAGCTACCGGGACAGGGGGTTCAGGAAAGAGACCCAGTACTTC. The encoded protein is CASSYRDRGFRKETQYF. Complete variable domain (other parts from reference TRBV19 and TRBJ2-5): DGGITQSPKYLFRKEGQNVTLSCEQNLNHDAMYWYRQDPGQGLRLIYYSQIVNDFQKGDIAEGYSVSREKKESFPLTVTSAQKNPTAFYLCASSYRDRGFRKETQYFGPGTRLLVL.

In this sample, this clonotype turned up many times. This chain connects TRBV27 to TRBJ2-7; D is undetermined. The germline CDR1 and CDR2 sequences are MNHEY and SMNVEV (reference sequence). The CDR3 has 12 amino acids. V was shortened by 1 base and J by 5 bases, with 6 bases between the two germline ends. The CDR3 bases are TGTGCCAGCAGTTTATGGGGTAACGAGCAGTACTTC. It translates to CASSLWGNEQYF.

This clonotype has only a few counts. V is TRBV28 and J is TRBJ2-1; no definite D call. Looked up from germline, CDR1 is MDHEN and CDR2 is SYDVKM. The CDR3 contains 14 residues. The V and J ends lost 3 bases and 0 bases respectively, with 6 bases between them. DNA of the CDR3: TGTGCCAGCAGTTTTAAGAGCTCCTACAATGAGCAGTTCTTC. Its protein product is CASSFKSSYNEQFF. Full variable domain (outside the CDR3, taken from reference TRBV28 and TRBJ2-1): DVKVTQSSRYLVKRTGEKVFLECVQDMDHENMFWYRQDPGLGLRLIYFSYDVKMKEKGDIPEGYSVSREKKERFSLILESASTNQTSMYLCASSFKSSYNEQFFGPGTRLTVL.

This chain joins TRBV6-1 and TRBJ2-2; 9 bases agree with TRBD2. The CDR3 runs to 16 residues. V was clipped by 9 bases and J by 0 bases; unmatched bases: 8. The germline V gene has CDR1 MNHNS and CDR2 SASEGT. The CDR3 DNA reads as TGTGCCAGTCGTGGACTAGCGCCTTCGAACACCGGGGAGCTGTTTTTT. As protein: CASRGLAPSNTGELFF.

This clonotype has a handful of counts. J is TRBJ2-1 and V is TRBV7-9; D is tentatively TRBD1 or TRBD2 (6 bases each). Trimming removed 1 base at V and 7 bases at J, with 14 bases between. From germline, CDR1 is SEHNR and CDR2 FQNEAQ (reference sequence). The CDR3 runs 15 residues. The CDR3 here is CASSLDRGGGNEQFF. CDR3 in DNA: TGTGCCAGCAGCTTAGATCGCGGAGGGGGGAATGAGCAGTTCTTC.

This clonotype has at least ten counts. The chain joins TRBV6-2 or TRBV6-3 to TRBJ2-7, with TRBD2 matching 10 bases. Germline V gene sequence: CDR1 MNHEY, CDR2 SVGEGT. Trimming removed 0 bases from V and 2 bases from J; junction bases left unmatched: 4. CDR3 size: 16 residues. The CDR3 nucleotides are TGTGCCAGCAGTTACTCTTCAACTAGCGGGGCCTACGAGCAGTACTTC. This sequence encodes CASSYSSTSGAYEQYF.

The CDR3 loop reads CASTDRSYGYTF. In nucleotides, the CDR3 is TGTGCCAGCACAGACAGGAGTTATGGCTACACCTTC. The rearrangement joins TRBV6-1 to TRBJ1-2; TRBD1 might be the D (6 bases). The CDR3 loop spans 12 amino acids. CDR1 MNHNS and CDR2 SASEGT come from the germline V gene. Trimming took off 7 bases at V and 5 bases at J, with 11 bases between the two ends.

A word on this clonotype: In this CDR3 the conserved last residue, phenylalanine or tryptophan, is missing, so a read error is likely. CDR3 protein: CASSEQEGTEAFL. The CDR3 DNA sequence: TGTGCCAGCAGTGAACAGGAGGGCACTGAAGCTTTCCTT. The gene calls are TRBV6-4 and TRBJ1-1; tentative D call: TRBD1 (5 bases). The CDR3 runs to 13 residues. Trimming stripped 3 bases from V and 4 bases from J, with 9 bases between. Germline lookup yields CDR1 MRHNA and CDR2 SNTAGT.